These T cell receptor beta chains were read from a single sample in a study of blood T cell repertoires in COVID-19. The table came from immunoSEQ multiplex PCR; TCRdb's copy has only in-frame clones and leaves some out. The table records some 390,000 clones, approximately 90% of them present only once. The sample comprised peripheral blood. All receptors come from a woman between 40 and 50 years old with COVID-19, enrolled during active disease. CDR3s leave out the opening cysteine and the closing phenylalanine or tryptophan. The order of the fields is J gene, clone size, V gene, CDR3 protein. Only some rows state a clone size, as once, few, many or a class for expanded clones.

>TRBJ2-3|-|TRBV7-2
ASSLGVQAGKQY
>TRBJ2-5|-|TRBV24-1
ATSQGAATQY
>TRBJ2-7|-|TRBV6-6
ASSLGQGSHEQY
>TRBJ1-2|-|TRBV7-2
ASSPGQETNYGYT
>TRBJ1-2|-|TRBV28
ASRYSDRDYGYT
>TRBJ1-5|-|TRBV6-1
ASSEALQGWAQH
>TRBJ1-1|-|TRBV19
ASSVRTGMNTEAF
>TRBJ2-7|-|TRBV6-5
ASRQPRDSYEQY
>TRBJ2-7|-|TRBV18
ASSPPPTIAFPSYEQY
>TRBJ1-5|-|TRBV6-6
ASSYVLNQPQH
>TRBJ1-3|few|TRBV5-4
ASTLYGGSSGNTIY
>TRBJ2-4|-|TRBV2
ASSEARTRVGPADIQY
>TRBJ2-3|once|TRBV10-3
AIRASGGEPDTQY
>TRBJ1-2|-|TRBV2
ASGTSQANYGYT
>TRBJ2-7|-|TRBV27
ASSLGGGSGSYEQY
>TRBJ2-3|-|TRBV7-2
ASSTGSTDTQY
>TRBJ1-3|-|TRBV9
ASSQGPGQAGNTIY
>TRBJ2-2|-|TRBV6-2/TRBV6-3
ASSSGGETGELF
>TRBJ2-2|-|TRBV5-1
ASSPGGQGHTGELF
>TRBJ1-5|-|TRBV18
ASQEGGDGNQPQH